The 26 T cell receptor beta chains below all came from one sample that was sequenced in a study of cytomegalovirus exposure and HLA in healthy donors. The primer mix had 60 Vbeta and 13 Jbeta primers. TCRdb's copy holds only in-frame clones and misses some; the assay was immunoSEQ multiplex PCR. This sample has about 240,000 clones; about 81% occur once, and the top ten carry roughly 7.4%. Sequencing was done on a sample of PBMCs. The receptors derive from a woman aged 60-70 years in good health and CMV-seropositive.

The rearrangement uses TRBV28 and TRBJ2-1, with 10 bases fitting TRBD2. The V gene end was trimmed by 4 bases and the J gene end by 2 bases; junction bases not matched to a gene: 5. Germline CDR1 reads MDHEN; CDR2 reads SYDVKM. CDR3 size: 16 residues. The CDR3 region is CASSSLAGRAYNEQFF. In nucleotides, the CDR3 is TGTGCCAGCAGTTCACTAGCGGGGAGGGCCTACAATGAGCAGTTCTTC.

This chain connects TRBV4-1 to TRBJ1-2; the D gene is possibly TRBD1 (6 bases). The CDR3 sequence is 16 residues long. Per the germline V gene, CDR1 is MGHRA and CDR2 is YSYEKL. V was trimmed by 2 bases and J by 7 bases, leaving 20 bases between them. The CDR3 DNA reads TGCGCCAGCAGCCAACTCGGACAGAGAGGTTCTGGTGGCTACACCTTC. This encodes CASSQLGQRGSGGYTF.

The chain links TRBV19 to TRBJ2-5; maybe TRBD1 (5 bases). This CDR3 has 15 residues. V was trimmed by 3 bases and J by 4 bases, leaving 15 bases between them. The germline CDR1 and CDR2 sequences are LNHDA and SQIVND (reference sequence). Written as DNA, the CDR3 is TGTGCCAGTAGTATCTCAGACAGCAGGCGAGAGACCCAGTACTTC. It yields the protein CASSISDSRRETQYF.

The rearrangement uses TRBV1 and TRBJ2-7; TRBD1 is the table's D call, not checked against the DNA. TRBV1 is a pseudogene. This CDR3 has 16 residues. CDR3 amino acids: CTSLPLRTGEGDEQYF. In DNA form, the CDR3 reads TGCACCAGCCTGCCCCTTAGGACAGGGGAAGGGGACGAGCAGTACTTC.

This chain connects TRBV5-6 to TRBJ2-3; TRBD1 agrees at 9 bases. The CDR3 covers 17 residues. CDR1 is SGHDT, CDR2 YYEEEE, per germline. Trimming at V came to 4 bases and at J to 3 bases, leaving 12 bases not matched to a gene. In DNA, the CDR3 is TGTGCCAGCAGCACATTATCGACAGGGGGGCCAACAGATACGCAGTATTTT. Residues: CASSTLSTGGPTDTQYF.

The CDR3 is CASSYPGAYGYTF. CDR3 in DNA: TGTGCCAGCAGTTACCCCGGAGCCTATGGCTACACCTTC. V gene TRBV6-6 combines with J gene TRBJ1-2, with unresolved D. The CDR3 is 13 amino acids. V lost 2 bases, J lost 4 bases, and 8 bases lay in between. Germline CDR1 reads MNHNY; CDR2 reads SVGAGI (reference sequence).

Only a few counts were recorded for this clone. The chain uses TRBV5-1 and TRBJ1-1, with TRBD1 matching over 8 bases. The CDR3 has 12 residues. Germline V gene sequence: CDR1 SGHRS, CDR2 YFSETQ. V was pared by 5 bases and J by 10 bases, with 7 bases of the junction left unmatched. CDR3 in amino acids: CASSSTGDLAFF. CDR3 in DNA: TGCGCCAGCAGTTCGACAGGGGATTTAGCTTTCTTT.

This chain joins TRBV7-6 and TRBJ2-7; TRBD1 aligns across 9 bases. V was pared by 6 bases and J by 3 bases, with 9 bases of the junction left unmatched. The CDR3 covers 15 residues. CDR1 SGHVS and CDR2 FNYEAQ come from the germline V gene. The CDR3 bases are TGTGCCAGCAGTTCTGGACAGGGGAGGGACTACGAGCAGTACTTC. This codes for CASSSGQGRDYEQYF.

The CDR3 protein is CSVARGGADTQYF. The CDR3 DNA reads TGCAGCGTTGCCAGGGGAGGGGCAGATACGCAGTATTTT. The rearrangement links TRBV29-1 to TRBJ2-3; TRBD2 is a possible D gene (7 bases). The V gene's germline CDR1 is SQVTM and CDR2 ANQGSEA. The CDR3 spans 13 residues. Trimming took off 4 bases at V and 4 bases at J, with 12 bases between the two ends.

The rearrangement links TRBV28 to TRBJ2-1; D unclear. The CDR3 totals 14 residues. Germline V gives CDR1 MDHEN, CDR2 SYDVKM. V was trimmed by 5 bases and J by 9 bases, leaving 17 bases between them. As DNA, the CDR3 is TGTGCCAGCAGTAGGATAGCCCCTAATGCTGAGCAGTTCTTC. Its protein product is CASSRIAPNAEQFF.

To note about this clone: Other DNA variants within this sample encode the same CDR3. The chain has TRBV6-6 and TRBJ1-3, with D unclear. Looked up from germline, CDR1 is MNHNY and CDR2 is SVGAGI (reference sequence). Trimming removed 9 bases at V and 7 bases at J, with 19 bases between. The length of the CDR3 is 14 residues. The CDR3, as DNA: TGTGCCAGTGGGAGAGACCTAGTAGAGAACACCATATATTTT. Its protein product is CASGRDLVENTIYF.

This CDR3 is CATRPGGRGRYEQYF. CDR3 bases: TGTGCCACCAGACCCGGGGGACGGGGACGATACGAGCAGTACTTC. J is TRBJ2-7 and V is TRBV6-5, with D tentatively TRBD2 (6 bases). Trimming took off 10 bases at V and 4 bases at J, with 23 bases between the two ends. Germline lookup yields CDR1 MNHEY and CDR2 SVGAGI. CDR3 size: 15 residues.

The genes are TRBV30 and TRBJ1-3; D is possibly TRBD1 (5 bases). The CDR3 is 16 residues long. Germline V gives CDR1 GTSNPN, CDR2 SVGIG (reference sequence). V lost 1 base and J lost 1, with 14 bases in between. CDR3 sequence: CAWSGAGTYSGNTIYF. For the CDR3, the DNA is TGTGCCTGGAGTGGGGCCGGGACTTATTCTGGAAACACCATATATTTT.

This sequence joins TRBV7-9 and TRBJ1-1; 7 positions match TRBD1. V lost 2 bases to trimming and J lost 1 base; unmatched junction nucleotides: 4. From germline, CDR1 is SEHNR and CDR2 FQNEAQ (reference sequence). The CDR3 runs to 15 residues. Here the CDR3 reads CASSLSGQKNTEAFF. The CDR3 DNA sequence: TGTGCCAGCAGCTTATCGGGACAGAAGAACACTGAAGCTTTCTTT.

Of note for this clone: Within the sample, other DNA sequences also encode this same CDR3. The chain combines TRBV28 with TRBJ2-5, with no clear D. Trimming left V 1 base short and J 3 bases short, with 9 bases between. Germline loops: CDR1 MDHEN, CDR2 SYDVKM. This CDR3 spans 14 amino acids. The CDR3 DNA reads TGTGCCAGCAGTTTATATACCAACAAAGAGACCCAGTACTTC. It translates to CASSLYTNKETQYF.

The chain couples TRBV29-1 to TRBJ1-1; D not certain. Trimming left V 2 bases short and J 2 bases short, with 6 bases between. In germline, CDR1 is SQVTM, CDR2 ANQGSEA. This CDR3 spans 12 amino acids. The CDR3 region is CSVEQINTEAFF. The CDR3 DNA reads TGCAGCGTTGAACAGATAAACACTGAAGCTTTCTTT.

CDR3 sequence (DNA): TGTGCCAGCAGTCCCGGGACTAGCGGCTACAATGAGCAGTTCTTC. Translation: CASSPGTSGYNEQFF. The chain couples TRBV6-5 to TRBJ2-1; TRBD2 agrees at 11 bases. The CDR3 consists of 15 residues. The germline V gene encodes CDR1 MNHEY and CDR2 SVGAGI. Trimming removed 5 bases from V and 3 bases from J; junction bases left unmatched: 3.

This clone was picked up a small number of times. CDR3 DNA: TGCGCCAGCAGCCAAGAAGGTAGGACAGGGGGCTTTAGGAACACTGAAGCTTTCTTT. This codes for CASSQEGRTGGFRNTEAFF. The chain joins TRBV4-1 to TRBJ1-1, with 11 bases that match TRBD1. This CDR3 has 19 amino acids. Germline CDR1 and CDR2: MGHRA and YSYEKL. The trim removed 0 bases at V and 1 base at J, leaving 10 bases unmatched.

The chain joins TRBV19 to TRBJ1-1, with a tentative D call TRBD1 (5 bases). Between the trimmed V and J ends, which lost 1 base and 0 bases, there was a span of 27 bases. The CDR3 runs 21 residues. The germline CDR1 and CDR2 sequences are LNHDA and SQIVND (reference sequence). The CDR3 loop reads CASSIVPPLVYRSSMNTEAFF. The DNA for the CDR3 is TGTGCCAGTAGTATAGTCCCTCCCCTCGTTTACAGGAGCTCTATGAACACTGAAGCTTTCTTT.

The CDR3 loop is CSVELSGQGWGYTF. The CDR3 DNA reads as TGCAGCGTTGAATTGTCTGGACAGGGATGGGGCTACACCTTC. V is TRBV29-1 and J is TRBJ1-2; 8 nucleotides agree with TRBD1. The CDR3 sequence is 14 residues long. J was trimmed by 8 bases and V by 2 bases; bases with no gene match: 10. The germline V gene encodes CDR1 SQVTM and CDR2 ANQGSEA.

The J gene is TRBJ1-2, the V gene TRBV5-1, with 12 bases that match TRBD1. The trim removed 5 bases at V and 7 bases at J, leaving 9 bases unmatched. The germline CDR1 and CDR2 sequences are SGHRS and YFSETQ. The CDR3 spans 15 residues. CDR3 coding DNA: TGCGCCAGCAGGGCCCCGGGACAGGGGGCCTCTGGCTACACCTTC. It encodes CASRAPGQGASGYTF.

This sequence joins TRBV6-1 and TRBJ1-1, with 9 bases fitting TRBD1. The CDR3 consists of 13 residues. The trim removed 5 bases at V and 9 bases at J, leaving 7 bases unmatched. The germline CDR1 and CDR2 sequences are MNHNS and SASEGT. The CDR3 reads CASSSGTGRKAFF. Written as DNA, the CDR3 is TGTGCCAGCAGTTCCGGGACAGGGAGGAAAGCTTTCTTT.

The CDR3 is CASSLAGLEAFF. CDR3 DNA sequence: TGTGCCAGCAGCTTGGCAGGGTTGGAAGCTTTCTTT. The chain has TRBV5-4 and TRBJ1-1, with a weak D call TRBD1 (5 bases). Germline V gene data show CDR1 as SGHNT and CDR2 as YYREEE (reference sequence). The CDR3 contains 12 residues. Trimming removed 0 bases at V and 8 bases at J, with 8 bases between.

This clone was seen a single time. CDR3 protein: CASSIVESNQPQHF. DNA for the CDR3: TGTGCCAGTAGTATTGTAGAGAGCAATCAGCCCCAGCATTTT. The genes are TRBV19 and TRBJ1-5; no definite D call. V gave up 3 bases and J gave up 1 base, with 7 bases separating them. CDR1 and CDR2 from the germline V gene are LNHDA and SQIVND (reference sequence). The CDR3 is 14 amino acids.

J is TRBJ2-2 and V is TRBV10-2; 12 nucleotides agree with TRBD1. The CDR3 has 14 amino acids. Germline lookup yields CDR1 WSHSY and CDR2 SAAADI. The J segment lost 7 bases and the V segment lost 6 bases, leaving 3 bases of the junction unmatched. The CDR3 DNA sequence: TGCGCCAGCAGGGGACAGGGGGCGGTCGGGGAGCTGTTTTTT. Residues: CASRGQGAVGELFF.

The gene calls are TRBV27 and TRBJ2-5, with 9 bases lining up with TRBD1. The germline gives CDR1 MNHEY, CDR2 SMNVEV (reference sequence). This CDR3 spans 15 amino acids. The V and J ends lost 6 bases and 5 bases, in that order; junction bases with no gene match: 10. The CDR3 region has the DNA TGTGCCAGCAGCCAAGGGACAGGGTCGGCGGAGACCCAGTACTTC. Its protein is CASSQGTGSAETQYF.